This passage covers 6 T cell receptor beta chains from one sample sequenced in a study of T cells in Graves' hyperthyroidism and ophthalmopathy. TCR beta CDR3 regions were amplified from RNA transcripts. The study used the HTBI primer set for a first-round RT-PCR of the TCR CDR3. From the multiplex PCR reads, TCRdb called clonotypes with MiXCR, one entry per CDR3 protein. The table lists some 270,000 distinct CDR3 sequences, about 14% of them singletons. Sequenced: blood. The receptors originated from a woman in her twenties or thirties with Graves' hyperthyroidism that later progressed to Graves' ophthalmopathy.

This clonotype showed up just a few times. J is TRBJ2-3 and V is TRBV12-5; 8 bases map to TRBD2. Losses at the gene ends were 0 bases for V and 4 bases for J; bases not matched to a gene: 9. From germline, CDR1 is LGHNT and CDR2 FRNRAP. CDR3 length equals 17 residues. The CDR3 coding sequence is TGTGCTAGTGGTTTGGTCCAAACTGGCGGGAGGCCAGATACGCAGTATTTT. Amino acid sequence: CASGLVQTGGRPDTQYF.

There are many counts of this clonotype. V and J are TRBV28 and TRBJ2-1; 10 bases are shared with TRBD2. The trim removed 3 bases at V and 3 bases at J, leaving 5 bases unmatched. The length of the CDR3 is 16 residues. Germline CDR1 MDHEN, CDR2 SYDVKM. CDR3 region: CASSFPTSGDYNEQFF. CDR3 coding DNA: TGTGCCAGCAGTTTCCCTACTAGCGGGGACTACAATGAGCAGTTCTTC.

Worth noting for this clonotype: Possible read error: a much larger clone is one base away. The chain uses TRBV20-1 and TRBJ2-5, with a possible D match to TRBD2 (6 bases). TRBJ2-1 matches the DNA end more closely, so the J call is doubtful. CDR3 length equals 12 residues. Germline V gene data show CDR1 as DFQATT and CDR2 as SNEGSKA (reference sequence). CDR3 amino acids: CSSRDLGETQFF. As DNA, the CDR3 is TGCAGCTCGCGGGATCTGGGAGAGACCCAGTTCTTC.

This clonotype was seen many times. The chain couples TRBV20-1 to TRBJ2-1; 7 bases map to TRBD2. Germline V gene data show CDR1 as DFQATT and CDR2 as SNEGSKA (reference sequence). The V gene end was trimmed by 5 bases and the J gene end by 8 bases; junction bases not matched to a gene: 15. The CDR3 totals 15 residues. CDR3 amino acids: CSAEGMERDMYEQFF. CDR3 DNA sequence: TGCAGTGCTGAAGGGATGGAGCGGGATATGTATGAGCAGTTCTTC.

This clonotype was detected many times. V is TRBV7-2 and J is TRBJ2-7, with 11 bases matching TRBD2. The trim removed 8 bases at V and 5 bases at J, leaving 8 bases unmatched. The CDR3 loop spans 14 amino acids. Germline CDR1 is SGHTA and CDR2 is FQGNSA. The CDR3 is CASGLAGGSNEQYF. In DNA, the CDR3 is TGTGCCAGCGGCCTAGCGGGAGGTAGCAACGAGCAGTACTTC.

This clonotype has at least ten counts. This rearrangement joins TRBV6-1 to TRBJ2-1, with no clear D. Germline V gene sequence: CDR1 MNHNS, CDR2 SASEGT. Trimming took off 1 base at V and 7 bases at J, with 14 bases between the two ends. The CDR3 sequence is 15 residues long. DNA for the CDR3: TGTGCCAGCAGTGAAGATTGGACCCCCGGGAATGAGCAGTTCTTC. Protein product: CASSEDWTPGNEQFF.